This TCR beta chain was captured by sequencing in a study of blood T cells in healthy people across ages. CDR1 is MNHEY and CDR2 is SMNVEV in the germline V gene (reference sequence). Deletions cut 8 bases from V and 4 bases from J, with 9 bases between. This CDR3 is 13 amino acids long. Next came a second PCR, run for about 6 to 11 cycles, which used a sample-barcoded 5' primer along with a J-beta primer mix. TCRdb passed the 5' RACE reads through MiXCR, listing each CDR3 protein once. Of 850,000 to 1,100,000 distinct CDR3 sequences in the sample, 35% to 40% were seen once. As regards this clonotype: The antigen remains unidentified.

Study-level points and caveats: Donor CMV infection status was unknown, possibly confounding age-related changes in expanded clonotypes. Older individuals had lower TCR beta diversity per million T cells (the decline was roughly linear).

What was sequenced was blood. This sequence joins TRBV27 and TRBJ1-6; D unclear. This receptor was identified in a man aged 18 to 30 in good health. The CDR3: CASGLPYNSPLHF. In DNA, the CDR3 is TGTGCCAGCGGACTACCATATAATTCACCCCTCCACTTT.